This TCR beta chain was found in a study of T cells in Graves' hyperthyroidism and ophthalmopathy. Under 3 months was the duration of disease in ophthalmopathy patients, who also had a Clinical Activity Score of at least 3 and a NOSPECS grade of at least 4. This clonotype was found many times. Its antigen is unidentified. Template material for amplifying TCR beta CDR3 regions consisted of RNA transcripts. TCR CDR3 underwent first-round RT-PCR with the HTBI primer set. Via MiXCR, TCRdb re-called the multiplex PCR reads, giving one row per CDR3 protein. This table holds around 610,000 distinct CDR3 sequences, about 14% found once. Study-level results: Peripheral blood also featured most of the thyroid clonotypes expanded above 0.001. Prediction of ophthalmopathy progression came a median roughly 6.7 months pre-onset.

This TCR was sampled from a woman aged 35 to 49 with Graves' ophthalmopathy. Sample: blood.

This CDR3 is CASSLQCGLPYEQYF. CDR3 bases: TGTGCCAGCAGCTTACAGTGCGGACTCCCCTACGAGCAGTACTTC. J is TRBJ2-7 and V is TRBV7-3, with D perhaps matching TRBD2 (5 bases). CDR1 is SGHTA and CDR2 is FQGTGA in the germline V gene. Trimming took off 2 bases at V and 2 bases at J, with 13 bases between the two ends. The CDR3 has 15 residues. Looking up the rest from reference TRBV7-3 and TRBJ2-7 gives the full variable domain: GAGVSQTPSNKVTEKGKYVELRCDPISGHTALYWYRQSLGQGPEFLIYFQGTGAADDSGLPNDRFFAVRPEGSVSTLKIQRTERGDSAVYLCASSLQCGLPYEQYFGPGTRLTVT.